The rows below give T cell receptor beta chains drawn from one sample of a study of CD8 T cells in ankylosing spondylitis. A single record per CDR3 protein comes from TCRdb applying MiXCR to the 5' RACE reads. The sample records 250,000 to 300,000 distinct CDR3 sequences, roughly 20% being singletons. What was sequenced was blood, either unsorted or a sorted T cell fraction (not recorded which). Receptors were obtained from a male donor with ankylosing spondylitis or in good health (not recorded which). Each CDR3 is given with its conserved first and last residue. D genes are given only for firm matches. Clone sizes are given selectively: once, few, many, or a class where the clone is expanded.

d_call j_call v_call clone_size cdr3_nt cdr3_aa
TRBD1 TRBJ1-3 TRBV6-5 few TGTGCCAGCAGTTACCCGGGACAGGGGAAATCTGGAAACACCATATATTTT CASSYPGQGKSGNTIYF
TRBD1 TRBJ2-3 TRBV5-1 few TGCGCCAGCAGCTTGATGGACAGGGTTCCAGATACGCAGTATTTT CASSLMDRVPDTQYF
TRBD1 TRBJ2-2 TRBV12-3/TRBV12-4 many TGTGCCAGCACCCTAGGGACAGTACCCGGGGAGCTGTTTTTT CASTLGTVPGELFF
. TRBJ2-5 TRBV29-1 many TGCAGCGTTGATCAGCCGGGGCAACACCAAGAGACCCAGTACTTC CSVDQPGQHQETQYF
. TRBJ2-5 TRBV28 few TGTGCCAGCAGTTCTCTCCCGGCTAGACGGGAGCAAGAGACCCAGTACTTC CASSSLPARREQETQYF
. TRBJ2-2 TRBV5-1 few TGCGCCAGCAGCGGGATAGGGGGGCCGAACACCGGGGAGCTGTTTTTT CASSGIGGPNTGELFF
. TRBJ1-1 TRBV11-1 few TGTGCCAGCAGCTTAGGTTCGACTCAAGGAGGGACTGAAGCTTTCTTT CASSLGSTQGGTEAFF
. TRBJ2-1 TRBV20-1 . TGCAGTGCTAGAGACCGATGGGGGTTGATCGGGGGCGCTTGGGGTGAGCAGTTCTTC CSARDRWGLIGGAWGEQFF
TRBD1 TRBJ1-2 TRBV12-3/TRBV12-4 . TGTGCCAGCAGCCCGAACAGGGGTGGCTACACCTTC CASSPNRGGYTF
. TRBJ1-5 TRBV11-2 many TGTGCCAGCAGCCCCGGTAGTGGGCTTGGCAATCAGCCCCAGCATTTT CASSPGSGLGNQPQHF
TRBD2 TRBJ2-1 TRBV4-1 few TGCGCCAGCAGCCTCCGGTTAGCGGGAGCCTATGAGCAGTTCTTC CASSLRLAGAYEQFF